This entry features one T cell receptor beta chain sequence. Only one count was recorded for this clone. Its recognized antigen is unknown. The record has no base qualities; no much larger clone is one base away. Via the germline V gene, CDR1 is SGHVS and CDR2 FNYEAQ. From its cysteine to its phenylalanine, the CDR3 spans 14 amino acids. Only the CDR3 DNA is retained, 42 bases long and in frame from the first base. V trim: 4 bases; J trim: 10 bases; unmatched bases: 10. The cohort consisted of 600 to 750 healthy bone marrow donors. At the time of sampling, every cohort member was nominally healthy, though immune exposures that went unrecorded were likely present. The donor tested CMV seropositive, placing the donor among the roughly 300 seropositive members of the cohort. Every donor gave a peripheral blood sample, and the peripheral blood mononuclear cells from that sample were used for TCR beta sequencing. Genomic DNA was extracted from the blood cell samples with the Qiagen DNeasy Blood Extraction Kit.

The library came from the immunoSEQ multiplex PCR assay. The multiplex PCR relied on a mix of 60 forward primers for TCR Vbeta segments and 13 reverse primers for TCR Jbeta segments. Amplification of the CDR3 region of rearranged TCR beta genes was performed with a multiplex PCR assay on genomic DNA. The amplified TCR beta libraries were sequenced on the Illumina HiSeq System as 87-base-pair reads. The published analysis was carried out like this. Across the 600 to 700 repertoires, a later analysis counted approximately 83 million unique TCR beta chains, around 11 million of which were shared by at least two donors. Raw reads were error-corrected and collapsed into unique sequences by a nearest-neighbor algorithm in which closely related sequences were merged to remove PCR and sequencing errors. To assign V, D and J gene segments, CDR3 sequences were aligned to IMGT reference sequences. Each retained sequence needed at least a six-nucleotide match to both a V gene segment and a J gene segment. Rearrangements were called productive when the CDR3 lacked stop codons and stayed in frame with V and J; all others were non-productive. Following IMGT convention, CDR3 was defined as the stretch from the second conserved V-encoded cysteine to the conserved J-encoded phenylalanine. The earlier analysis of some 550 of the donors excluded any sequence lacking an unambiguous match to a single V gene segment. An earlier analysis of several hundred of the donors classified V segments as functional when productive rearrangements were above 56.7% and as segregating when the standard deviation between donors was above 5%. A statistical classification framework was built to diagnose cytomegalovirus status from the catalog of TCR beta chain sequences. A later analysis assigned V and J genes by comparing TCR nucleotide sequences with IMGT/GENE-DB human TR gene sequences. The TCRdist pipeline was used in a later analysis to assign CDR3 sequences and most-parsimonious VDJ recombination scenarios. In a later analysis, each TCR beta chain was defined by its CDR3 amino acid sequence together with its V-gene family, and reads without a unique V-gene family were excluded. As a way to deal with suspected cross-contamination and a sequencing artifact, a later analysis dropped more than 500 nucleotide sequences that were highly shared and had low generation probability. In a later analysis, a clonal expansion index for each public chain was calculated from normalized within-repertoire ranks of inferred template counts. In a later analysis, generation probabilities were computed using a VDJ recombination model fitted to out-of-frame rearrangements, and the results were checked against IGoR. Hypergeometric tests were used in a later analysis to score TCR-TCR, TCR-HLA and TCR-CMV co-occurrence, with a repertoire-size bias correction applied to the TCR pairs. In a later analysis, false discovery rates were estimated by permuting HLA or CMV assignments 20 times. In a later analysis, co-occurring TCRs were grouped using DBSCAN, with TCRdist sequence similarity added in when clustering inside HLA-allele-positive subsets. Co-occurrence clustering excluded repertoires with fewer than 30,000 or more than 120,000 public chains, plus five with anomalous nucleotide sharing. This is the immuneACCESS table as TCRdb keeps it, with only in-frame sequences that have V and J called. A part of the clones is gone; compared with another copy, unresolved V genes explain less than half, and the rest is unexplained. The DNA gave D and trimming, while V, J and clone size come from that table. For this sample there are just over 150,000 clones; 70% to 90% appear just once. The ten largest clones capture more than 2% of the sample.

This specimen belongs to a study of cytomegalovirus exposure and HLA in healthy donors (dated by TCRdb to 2016 to 2017). Concerning the study at large: In an earlier analysis of 450 to 750 of the donors, less than 350 Gb of sequence data and 117 million unique TCR beta sequences from about 179 million T cells were reported. An early release that covered about 600 HLA-typed donors contained approximately 300 gigabases of sequencing data and tens of millions of unique TCR sequences. Of the roughly 400 genotyped donors, approximately 83% fell in the genetic ancestry cluster associated with self-reported Caucasian donors. The aim of the study was to test whether cataloging public T cell receptors could identify signatures of past pathogen exposure. The T cell repertoires of 666 subjects were profiled by immunosequencing and related to cytomegalovirus serostatus. A separate validation cohort of some 130 different subjects was used in addition to the roughly 700-subject first cohort. High-throughput TCR immunosequencing, statistical association of individual TCRs with disease status, and machine learning were combined to predict cytomegalovirus infection status. A later analysis re-examined previously published TCR beta repertoires from roughly 650 donors and added high-resolution HLA genotyping to investigate patterns of TCR occurrence. Rather than drawing on any new phenotypic data, the later analysis identified candidate immune exposures from TCR beta sequences and the way those sequences occurred across donors. An earlier analysis of nearly 600 of the donors applied high-throughput TCR beta sequencing to assess whether each TCR beta V gene segment acted as functional or pseudogenic. Donor age, sex, ethnicity and CMV serostatus were compiled alongside the repertoire data. A later genetic analysis used genome-wide SNP genotypes for about three fifths of the 666 donors, treating that subset as a discovery cohort. All discovery cohort repertoires had been generated on a single sequencing platform. Class I and class II HLA loci were covered by the typing at four-digit resolution. Typing coverage varied by locus: roughly 620-640 donors for A, B, C, DRB1 and DQB1; around 560 for DQA1; 606 for DPA1; approximately 450 for DPB1. Because of strong linkage in the cohort, four to six DR-DQ haplotypes were treated as single units for association and clustering. Among some 400 genotyped donors of the cohort, an average of roughly 230,000 unique TCR beta nucleotide sequences was sequenced per donor, of which 15% to 20% were non-productive.

What the work shows at the level of the full study, not this receptor alone: According to a later analysis, parvovirus B19, influenza, CMV and Epstein-Barr virus appeared linked to several top co-occurrence clusters. A few of the identified cytomegalovirus-associated TCR beta chains were confirmed in vitro to be specific for cytomegalovirus antigens. The only immune exposure information available for the cohort was CMV serostatus. This cohort had only TCR beta chains sequenced, and the lack of alpha or paired-chain data limited which features could be detected. A cluster of highly shared sequence variants was judged likely to be a technical artifact of the sequencing pipeline. A later analysis associated about 17,000 TCR beta sequences with specific HLA alleles at a false discovery rate of 0.05. In a later analysis, most CMV-associated TCR beta chains were found to appear HLA-restricted, with HLA associations seemingly driven largely by CMV exposure. Approximately 18 rarely observed V segments, including chromosome 9 orphons, were excluded from the earlier analysis of about 600 of the donors because counts were too low. Correlated functional status among segregating V segments might reflect linkage disequilibrium, but an unknown experimental factor could not be ruled out. Most TCR sequences were observed very rarely across donors, whereas some public TCRs were present in many individuals. A later analysis found that HLA-associated TCR beta chains were more clonally expanded and had lower generation probabilities than equally common non-associated chains. A further reported finding was that TCR beta sequences accurately predicted the HLA-A and HLA-B alleles for most subjects in the first cohort. Some IMGT-functional V segments, including TRBV6-2 and TRBV6-3, could not be distinguished by the 87-base-pair reads and were therefore excluded. According to a later genetic analysis, donors in an Asian-associated ancestry cluster had fewer N-insertions in productive TCRs than the approximately 630-donor mean. According to the authors, the approach could potentially be generalized to other disease states and immunological phenotypes. Because HLA typing was unavailable for some donors at each locus, only the typed subset was used in association tests. An association between a missense DCLRE1C variant and V-gene and J-gene trimming of TCR beta chains was found in a later genetic analysis and replicated in an independent cohort. A later analysis found that TCR association rates varied across HLA loci, with DRB1 alleles showing the most associated TCRs and HLA-C alleles the fewest. In the study, 150 to 200 TCR beta chains were listed as associated with cytomegalovirus. In both the original and validation cohorts, the classifier was reported to diagnose cytomegalovirus status with high specificity and sensitivity. Assigning TCR associations to individual alleles was difficult when HLA alleles, especially DR and DQ, strongly co-occurred. Roughly uniform sequencing depth across donors was assumed in presence/absence analyses, although this assumption may not hold. In an earlier analysis of fewer than 700 of the donors, most TCR beta V segments appeared in productive rearrangements about 90% or about 30% of the time, broadly matching IMGT annotations.

Recombination joined TRBV7-6 with TRBJ2-1; TRBD2 agrees with 7 junctional bases. Sample: PBMCs. This clonotype was obtained from a young man in good health and CMV-seropositive. Here is the DNA: TGTGCCAGCAGCTACAGGACTAGTCGTGGGGAGCAGTTCTTC. This yields the protein CASSYRTSRGEQFF.